The 6 T cell receptor beta chains below come from one sample, sequenced in a study of T cell responses to AZD1222 COVID-19 vaccine. Measured with immunoSEQ multiplex PCR; TCRdb has only the in-frame clones, and not every one. The table has 150,000 to 250,000 clones, approximately 93% seen once. Sequences were derived from peripheral blood, sampled 28 days after the second AZD1222 dose. These receptor sequences come from an adult who received the AZD1222 COVID-19 vaccine.

The chain links TRBV19 to TRBJ2-2; D ambiguous. The germline V gene has CDR1 LNHDA and CDR2 SQIVND (reference sequence). The V end lost 2 bases, the J end lost 7 bases, and 8 bases lay between the germline ends. The CDR3 runs to 13 residues. CDR3 in amino acids: CASSISTGGELFF. CDR3 nucleotide sequence: TGTGCCAGTAGTATAAGTACCGGCGGGGAGCTGTTTTTT.

This chain uses TRBV6-5 with TRBJ1-4; D perhaps matches TRBD1 (6 bases). The CDR3 totals 13 residues. The germline V gene has CDR1 MNHEY and CDR2 SVGAGI. The V gene lost 6 bases and the J gene lost 6 bases, with 11 bases spanning the gap. In DNA, the CDR3 is TGTGCCAGCAGGCGGGACATGGATGAAAAACTGTTTTTT. This translates into CASRRDMDEKLFF.

This chain uses TRBV7-2 with TRBJ1-2; perhaps TRBD1 as D (6 bases). The V and J ends lost 0 bases and 8 bases respectively, with 13 bases between them. The V gene's germline CDR1 is SGHTA and CDR2 FQGNSA. This CDR3 is built from 14 residues. CDR3 sequence reads: CASSLAQDQGGYTF. The CDR3 nucleotides read TGTGCCAGCAGCTTAGCCCAGGACCAGGGGGGCTACACCTTC. Based on the CDR3 plus reference TRBV7-2 and TRBJ1-2, the full variable domain is GAGVSQSPSNKVTEKGKDVELRCDPISGHTALYWYRQSLGQGLEFLIYFQGNSAPDKSGLPSDRFSAERTGGSVSTLTIQRTQQEDSAVYLCASSLAQDQGGYTFGSGTRLTVV.

The chain links TRBV11-2 to TRBJ1-2; no clear D. Trimming took 5 bases from V and 8 from J, leaving 9 bases between them. CDR3 size: 11 residues. The V gene's germline CDR1 is SGHAT and CDR2 FQNNGV. CDR3 protein: CASSLTYGYTF. In DNA, the CDR3 is TGTGCCAGCAGCCTTACATACGGCTACACCTTC.

This clone was recorded only once. V and J are TRBV3-1 (or the pseudogene TRBV3-2) and TRBJ2-5; 9 bases map to TRBD2. This CDR3 spans 16 amino acids. V dropped 2 bases and J dropped 5; count of bases not matched to a gene: 9. The V gene's germline CDR1 is LGHDT and CDR2 YNNKEL (reference sequence). DNA of the CDR3: TGTGCCAGCAGCCAAAGGGGGACTAGCAGGAGGGAGACCCAGTACTTC. This translates into CASSQRGTSRRETQYF.

This chain uses TRBV28 with TRBJ1-2; D gene unclear. The length of the CDR3 is 13 residues. The V end lost 4 bases, the J end lost 1 base, and 7 bases lay between the germline ends. Germline loops: CDR1 MDHEN, CDR2 SYDVKM. CDR3: CASSSQNNYGYTF. DNA of the CDR3: TGTGCCAGCAGTTCTCAGAATAACTATGGCTACACCTTC.